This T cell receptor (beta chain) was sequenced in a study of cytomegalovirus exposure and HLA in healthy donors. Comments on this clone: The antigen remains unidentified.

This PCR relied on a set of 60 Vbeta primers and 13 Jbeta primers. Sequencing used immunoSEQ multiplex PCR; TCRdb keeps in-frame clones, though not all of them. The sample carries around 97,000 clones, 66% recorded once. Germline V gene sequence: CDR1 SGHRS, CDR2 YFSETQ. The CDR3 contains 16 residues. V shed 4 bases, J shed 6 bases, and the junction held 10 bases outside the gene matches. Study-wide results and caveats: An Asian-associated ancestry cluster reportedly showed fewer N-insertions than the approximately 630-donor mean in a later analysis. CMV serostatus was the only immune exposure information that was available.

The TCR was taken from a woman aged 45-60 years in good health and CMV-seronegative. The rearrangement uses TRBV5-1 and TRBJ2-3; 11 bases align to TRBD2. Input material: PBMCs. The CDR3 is CASSVPTSGGLDTQYF. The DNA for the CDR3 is TGCGCCAGCAGCGTCCCTACTAGCGGGGGATTGGATACGCAGTATTTT.